This record concerns one TCR beta chain sequence. V trimming: 4 bases; J trimming: 4 bases; junction bases outside the gene matches: 5. This CDR3 contains 13 residues. The germline gives CDR1 SQVTM, CDR2 ANQGSEA. Profiling relied on immunoSEQ multiplex PCR, and the TCRdb table lists in-frame clones only, not all of them. The repertoire consists of 100,000 to 120,000 clones, with about 79% occurring once and the leading ten covering approximately 16%. This record comes from a study of blood T cell repertoires in COVID-19. The chain has TRBV29-1 and TRBJ1-1; TRBD1 matches at 8 bases. Sequencing used peripheral blood. This clonotype originated in a woman aged 80 or older with active or convalescent COVID-19. The CDR3 bases are TGCAGCGTTGGACAGGGGCCCGGCACTGAAGCTTTCTTT. Protein: CSVGQGPGTEAFF.